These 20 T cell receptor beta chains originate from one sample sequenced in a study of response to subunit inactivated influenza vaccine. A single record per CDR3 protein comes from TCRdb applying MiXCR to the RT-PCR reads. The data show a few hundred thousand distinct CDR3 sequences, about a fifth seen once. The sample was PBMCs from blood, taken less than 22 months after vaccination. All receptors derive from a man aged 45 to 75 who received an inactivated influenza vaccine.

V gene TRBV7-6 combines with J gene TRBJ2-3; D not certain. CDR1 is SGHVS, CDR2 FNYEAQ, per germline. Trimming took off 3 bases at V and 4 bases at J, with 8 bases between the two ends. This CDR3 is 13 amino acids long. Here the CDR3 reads CASSFSPPDTQYF. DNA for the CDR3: TGTGCCAGCAGCTTCAGCCCCCCAGATACGCAGTATTTT.

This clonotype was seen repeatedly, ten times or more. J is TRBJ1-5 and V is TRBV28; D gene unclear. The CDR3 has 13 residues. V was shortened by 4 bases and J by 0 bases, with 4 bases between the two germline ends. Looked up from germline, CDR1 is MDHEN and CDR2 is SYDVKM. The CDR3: CASSSDSNQPQHF. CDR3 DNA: TGTGCCAGCAGTTCAGATAGCAATCAGCCCCAGCATTTT.

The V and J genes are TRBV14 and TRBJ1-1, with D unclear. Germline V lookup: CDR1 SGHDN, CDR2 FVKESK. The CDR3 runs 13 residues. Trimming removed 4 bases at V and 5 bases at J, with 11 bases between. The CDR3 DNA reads TGTGCCAGCAGCCCCGTTGGTCCAACTGAAGCTTTCTTT. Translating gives CASSPVGPTEAFF.

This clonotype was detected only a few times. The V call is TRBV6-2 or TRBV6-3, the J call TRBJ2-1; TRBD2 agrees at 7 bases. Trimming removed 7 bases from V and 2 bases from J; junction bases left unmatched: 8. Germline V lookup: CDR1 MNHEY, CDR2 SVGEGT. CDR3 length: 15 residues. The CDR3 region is CASKRREGPYNEQFF. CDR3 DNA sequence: TGTGCCAGCAAAAGGAGGGAGGGACCCTACAATGAGCAGTTCTTC.

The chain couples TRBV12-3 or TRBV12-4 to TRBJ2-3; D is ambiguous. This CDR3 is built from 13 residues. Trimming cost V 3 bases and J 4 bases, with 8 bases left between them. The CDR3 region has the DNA TGTGCCAGCAGTTTCTTTCGGTCAGATACGCAGTATTTT. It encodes CASSFFRSDTQYF.

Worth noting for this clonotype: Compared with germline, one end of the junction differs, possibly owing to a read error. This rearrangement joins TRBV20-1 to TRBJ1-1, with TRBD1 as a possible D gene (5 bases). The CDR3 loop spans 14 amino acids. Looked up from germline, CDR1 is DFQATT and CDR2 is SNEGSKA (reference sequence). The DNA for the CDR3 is TGCAGTGCTGGAGACAGCTACGTGAGCACTGAAGCTTTCTTT. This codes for CSAGDSYVSTEAFF.

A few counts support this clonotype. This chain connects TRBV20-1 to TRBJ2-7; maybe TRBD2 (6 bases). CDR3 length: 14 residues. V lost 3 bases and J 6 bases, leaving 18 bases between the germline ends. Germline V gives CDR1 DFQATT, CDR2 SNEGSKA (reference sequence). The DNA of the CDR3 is TGCAGTGCTAGGGTCGGACAACTAGCCACCGAGCAGTACTTC. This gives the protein CSARVGQLATEQYF.

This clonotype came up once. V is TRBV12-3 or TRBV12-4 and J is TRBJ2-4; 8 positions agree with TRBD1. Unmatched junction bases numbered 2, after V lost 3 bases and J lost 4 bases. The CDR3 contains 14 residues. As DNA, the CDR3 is TGTGCCAGCAGTTTTAGGACAGGGAAAAACATTCAGTACTTC. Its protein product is CASSFRTGKNIQYF.

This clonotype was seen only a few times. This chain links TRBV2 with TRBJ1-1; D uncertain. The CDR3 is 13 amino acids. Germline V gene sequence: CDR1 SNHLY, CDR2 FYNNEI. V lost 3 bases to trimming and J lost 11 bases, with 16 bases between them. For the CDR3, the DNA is TGTGCCAGCAGTGATAGAACCCGGTTAGGCGCTTTCTTT. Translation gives CASSDRTRLGAFF.

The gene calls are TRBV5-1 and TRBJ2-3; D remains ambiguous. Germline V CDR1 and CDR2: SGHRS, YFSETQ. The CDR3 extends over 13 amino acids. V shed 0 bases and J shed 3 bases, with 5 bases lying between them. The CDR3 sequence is CASSLVGTDTQYF. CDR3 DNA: TGCGCCAGCAGCTTGGTGGGAACAGATACGCAGTATTTT. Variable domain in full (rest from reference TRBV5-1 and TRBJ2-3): KAGVTQTPRYLIKTRGQQVTLSCSPISGHRSVSWYQQTPGQGLQFLFEYFSETQRNKGNFPGRFSGRQFSNSRSEMNVSTLELGDSALYLCASSLVGTDTQYFGPGTRLTVL.

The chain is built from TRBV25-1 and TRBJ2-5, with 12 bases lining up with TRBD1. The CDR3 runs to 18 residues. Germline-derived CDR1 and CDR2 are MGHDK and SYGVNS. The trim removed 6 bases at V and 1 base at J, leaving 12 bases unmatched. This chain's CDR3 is CASSKRRGTGGIQETQYF. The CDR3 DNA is TGTGCCAGCAGCAAAAGGCGGGGGACAGGGGGCATCCAAGAGACCCAGTACTTC.

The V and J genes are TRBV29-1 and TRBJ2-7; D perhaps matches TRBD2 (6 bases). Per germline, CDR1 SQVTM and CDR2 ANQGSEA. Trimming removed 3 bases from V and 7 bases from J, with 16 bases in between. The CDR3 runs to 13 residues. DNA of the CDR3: TGCAGCGTTGATGGAGGGAGAGGTGAGGAGCAGTACTTC. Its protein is CSVDGGRGEEQYF.

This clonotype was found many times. Here the CDR3 reads CASSLGTGGLNTEAFF. For the CDR3, the DNA is TGTGCCAGCAGCTTAGGGACAGGGGGGCTGAACACTGAAGCTTTCTTT. The chain employs TRBV7-6 and TRBJ1-1; 10 bases are a match to TRBD1. After removal of 1 base from V and 0 bases from J, the junction contained 2 bases not matched to a gene. The CDR3 is made up of 16 amino acids. Germline V gene lookup returns CDR1 SGHVS and CDR2 FNYEAQ.

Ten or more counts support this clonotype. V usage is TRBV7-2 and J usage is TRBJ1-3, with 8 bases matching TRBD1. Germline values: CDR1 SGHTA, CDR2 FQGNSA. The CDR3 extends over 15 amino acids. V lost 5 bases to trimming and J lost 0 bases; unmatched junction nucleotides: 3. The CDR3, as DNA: TGTGCCAGCAGCCCCAGGGGGCCCTCTGGAAACACCATATATTTT. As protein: CASSPRGPSGNTIYF. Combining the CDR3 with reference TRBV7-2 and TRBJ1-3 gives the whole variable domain GAGVSQSPSNKVTEKGKDVELRCDPISGHTALYWYRQSLGQGLEFLIYFQGNSAPDKSGLPSDRFSAERTGGSVSTLTIQRTQQEDSAVYLCASSPRGPSGNTIYFGEGSWLTVV.

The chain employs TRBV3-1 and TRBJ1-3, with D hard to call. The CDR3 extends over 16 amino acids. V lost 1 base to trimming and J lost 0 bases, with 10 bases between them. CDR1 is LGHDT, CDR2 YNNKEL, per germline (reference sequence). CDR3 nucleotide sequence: TGTGCCAGCAGCCAAGGTACTGGGTACTCTGGAAACACCATATATTTT. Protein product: CASSQGTGYSGNTIYF.

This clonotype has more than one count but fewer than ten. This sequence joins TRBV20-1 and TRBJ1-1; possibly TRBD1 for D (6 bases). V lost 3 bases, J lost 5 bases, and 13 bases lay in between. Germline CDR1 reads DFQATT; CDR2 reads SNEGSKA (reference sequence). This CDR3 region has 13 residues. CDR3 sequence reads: CSASRTEKTEAFF. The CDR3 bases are TGCAGTGCTAGTCGGACAGAGAAAACTGAAGCTTTCTTT.

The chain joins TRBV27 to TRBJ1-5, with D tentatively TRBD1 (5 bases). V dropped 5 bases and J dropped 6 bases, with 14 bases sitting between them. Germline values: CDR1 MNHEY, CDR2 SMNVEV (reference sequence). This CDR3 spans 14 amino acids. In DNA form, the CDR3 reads TGTGCCAGCAGTCAACTGGCGGGGGGTCAGCCCCAGCATTTT. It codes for CASSQLAGGQPQHF.

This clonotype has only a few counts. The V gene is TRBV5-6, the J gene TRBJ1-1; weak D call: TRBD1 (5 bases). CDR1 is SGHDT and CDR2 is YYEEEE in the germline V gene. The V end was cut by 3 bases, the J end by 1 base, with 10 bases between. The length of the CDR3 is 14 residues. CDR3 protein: CASSWGTANTEAFF. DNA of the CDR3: TGTGCCAGCAGCTGGGGGACCGCGAACACTGAAGCTTTCTTT.

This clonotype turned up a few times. The CDR3 region is CATAGTDSYEQYF. CDR3 DNA: TGTGCCACCGCAGGTACGGACTCCTACGAGCAGTACTTC. The V call is TRBV24-1, the J call TRBJ2-7; D unclear. The CDR3 loop spans 13 amino acids. Trimming shortened V by 9 bases and J by 0 bases, and 11 bases separated the two germline ends. Germline lookup yields CDR1 KGHDR and CDR2 SFDVKD.

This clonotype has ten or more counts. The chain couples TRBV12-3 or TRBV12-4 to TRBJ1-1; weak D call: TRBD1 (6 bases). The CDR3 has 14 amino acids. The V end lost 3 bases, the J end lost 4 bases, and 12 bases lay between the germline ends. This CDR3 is CASSFGGPGTEAFF. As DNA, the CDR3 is TGTGCCAGCAGTTTCGGGGGGCCGGGCACTGAAGCTTTCTTT.